The present T cell receptor (beta chain) was sequenced within a study of cytomegalovirus exposure and HLA in healthy donors. Study conclusions and caveats: Later analysis placed DRB1 highest and HLA-C lowest in TCR association rates, which differed by HLA locus.

In regard to this clone: Its specificity is unknown.

The PCR contained 60 Vbeta and 13 Jbeta primers. Clones were sequenced by immunoSEQ multiplex PCR, and TCRdb holds only the in-frame ones, with some missing. The sample has about 200,000 clones; approximately 82% are singletons. Trimming removed 3 bases from V and 9 bases from J; junction bases left unmatched: 10. Germline loops: CDR1 SGHTA, CDR2 FQGTGA. The CDR3 is 15 residues long. The sequence derives from a male donor in good health and CMV-seronegative. The V call is TRBV7-3, the J call TRBJ2-1, with 8 bases matching TRBD1. Material: PBMCs. The CDR3 reads CASSFDDRGYGEQFF. CDR3 bases: TGTGCCAGCAGCTTTGACGACAGGGGTTACGGTGAGCAGTTCTTC.